Sequencing of this TCR beta chain was carried out in a study of T cells in Graves' hyperthyroidism and ophthalmopathy. Findings and limits, study-wide: Blood also carried most thyroid clonotypes expanded above 0.001. A model using 13 V-J features told ophthalmopathy apart from stable hyperthyroidism.

This clonotype was recorded a few times. Its antigen is not identified. Being one base from a much bigger clone, this may be a read error. RNA transcripts provided the source from which TCR beta CDR3 regions were amplified. The TCR CDR3 was amplified in a first-round RT-PCR using the HTBI primer set. TCRdb passed the multiplex PCR reads through MiXCR, listing each CDR3 protein once. Of a few hundred thousand distinct CDR3 sequences detected, 16% appear once; the ten largest clones hold approximately 30%. A Clinical Activity Score of at least 3, a NOSPECS grade of at least 4 and a duration under 3 months were recorded in the ophthalmopathy patients. Patients with uncontrolled infections, other autoimmune diseases, pregnancy or lactation were excluded. The CDR3 runs to 13 residues. CDR1 is MDHEN and CDR2 is SYDVKM in the germline V gene. V trimming: 8 bases; J trimming: 8 bases; junction bases outside the gene matches: 10.

The sequencing sample was made of blood. This TCR came from a woman under 40 with Graves' ophthalmopathy. The chain joins TRBV28 to TRBJ1-1, with 8 bases matching TRBD1. This CDR3 is CASEAQGALEAFF. CDR3 DNA sequence: TGTGCCAGCGAAGCGCAGGGGGCTTTAGAAGCTTTCTTT.